The T cell receptor beta chain described here comes from a study of neurological immune-mediated disorders. TCRdb processed the 5' RACE reads anew with MiXCR; each CDR3 protein has one entry. The sample yields 70,000 to 95,000 distinct CDR3 sequences, roughly 13% seen once. CDR1 and CDR2 from the germline V gene are MNHNS and SASEGT. This CDR3 has 14 residues. V was clipped by 5 bases and J by 6 bases, with 14 bases between them. Study results and limitations: The highest TCR clonal expansion occurred in HTLV-1-associated myelopathy; multiple sclerosis fell below healthy controls. None of the CDR3 amino acid sequences of expanded clones recurred across subjects, suggesting private repertoires in all groups.

This clonotype was observed many times. Its antigen is unidentified. Sequenced material: PBMCs. This TCR was sampled from a woman in her 50s in good health. The chain carries TRBV6-1 and TRBJ1-5; D perhaps matches TRBD1 (5 bases). The CDR3 loop is CASSPQGPSQPQHF. The CDR3 bases are TGTGCCAGCAGTCCCCAGGGTCCCAGTCAGCCCCAGCATTTT.